The 22 T cell receptor beta chains below come from one sample, sequenced in a study of blood T cell repertoires in COVID-19. Data came from immunoSEQ multiplex PCR; TCRdb stores just in-frame clones and leaves some out. The repertoire holds 200,000 to 250,000 clones, about 85% seen once, with around 1.6% in the top ten. The specimen sequenced was peripheral blood. These TCRs come from a man aged 70-80 years with acute or convalescent COVID-19.

The CDR3 DNA follows: TGTGCCAGCAACCTCGGGAGCTCCTACGAGCAGTACTTC. It yields the protein CASNLGSSYEQYF. The chain is built from TRBV12-3 or TRBV12-4 and TRBJ2-7; D is possibly TRBD2 (6 bases). V was pared by 7 bases and J by 0 bases, with 10 bases between. The CDR3 contains 13 residues.

The chain joins TRBV2 to TRBJ2-7; TRBD1 matches 9 bases. V lost 8 bases, J lost 6 bases, and 11 bases stayed unmatched. The CDR3 consists of 14 residues. Germline values: CDR1 SNHLY, CDR2 FYNNEI. CDR3 DNA: TGTGCCAGCCAGGCGGGGACAGGGAGGATCGAGCAGTACTTC. The encoded protein is CASQAGTGRIEQYF.

The rearrangement links TRBV5-6 to TRBJ1-2; tentative D call: TRBD1 (6 bases). The CDR3 has 16 amino acids. Germline V gene lookup returns CDR1 SGHDT and CDR2 YYEEEE. Trimming removed 0 bases at V and 5 bases at J, with 17 bases between. CDR3 sequence: CASSLDPRTASYGYTF. DNA of the CDR3: TGTGCCAGCAGCTTGGATCCTAGGACAGCCTCTTATGGCTACACCTTC. The whole variable domain, remainder taken from reference TRBV5-6 and TRBJ1-2, is DAGVTQSPTHLIKTRGQQVTLRCSPKSGHDTVSWYQQALGQGPQFIFQYYEEEERQRGNFPDRFSGHQFPNYSSELNVNALLLGDSALYLCASSLDPRTASYGYTFGSGTRLTVV.

The V call is TRBV28, the J call TRBJ1-5, with 7 bases that match TRBD1. The V and J ends lost 5 bases and 1 base, in that order; junction bases with no gene match: 11. This CDR3 spans 17 amino acids. Germline V gene lookup returns CDR1 MDHEN and CDR2 SYDVKM. Written as DNA, the CDR3 is TGTGCCAGCAGTGACTCCGGGACAGCCATAAGCAATCAGCCCCAGCATTTT. Protein product: CASSDSGTAISNQPQHF.

CDR3 sequence reads: CASSRQENTEAFF. Here the CDR3 DNA reads TGTGCCAGCAGTAGACAGGAAAACACTGAAGCTTTCTTT. This chain links TRBV11-3 with TRBJ1-1; maybe TRBD1 (6 bases). This CDR3 region has 13 residues. From germline, CDR1 is SGHNT and CDR2 YENEEA. With 6 bases removed from V and 2 bases from J, the gap between germline ends came to 10 bases. The full variable domain, in which reference TRBV11-3 and TRBJ1-1 provide the parts outside the CDR3, is EAGVVQSPRYKIIEKKQPVAFWCNPISGHNTLYWYLQNLGQGPELLIRYENEEAVDDSQLPKDRFSAERLKGVDSTLKIQPAELGDSAVYLCASSRQENTEAFFGQGTRLTVV.

The V gene is TRBV28, the J gene TRBJ2-2; 8 nucleotides match TRBD1. Germline values: CDR1 MDHEN, CDR2 SYDVKM. The CDR3 has 16 amino acids. J lost 0 bases, V lost 6 bases, and 6 bases had no gene match. The CDR3 region has the DNA TGTGCCAGCAGAGCTCAGGGGGCCGCGAACACCGGGGAGCTGTTTTTT. This sequence encodes CASRAQGAANTGELFF.

This clone was counted only a few times. The junction and the germline gene differ at one end; a read error may be behind it. V gene TRBV7-3 combines with J gene TRBJ2-1; D is perhaps TRBD1 (6 bases). There are 15 residues in the CDR3. The germline V gene encodes CDR1 SGHTA and CDR2 FQGTGA. The DNA for the CDR3 is TGTGCCAGCAGCGTAACAGGGTCTGTCGGGGATGAGCAGTTCTTC. Translating it yields CASSVTGSVGDEQFF.

The chain has TRBV30 and TRBJ1-1; D is ambiguous. In germline, CDR1 is GTSNPN, CDR2 SVGIG (reference sequence). The CDR3 has 13 amino acids. Trimming cost V 0 bases and J 3 bases, with 8 bases left between them. The CDR3 nucleotides read TGTGCCTGGAGTGTATTATTCTACACTGAAGCTTTCTTT. Protein: CAWSVLFYTEAFF.

The rearrangement uses TRBV7-3 and TRBJ2-1, with 9 bases identical to TRBD1. Trimming at V came to 5 bases and at J to 8 bases, leaving 7 bases not matched to a gene. Germline CDR1 and CDR2: SGHTA and FQGTGA. CDR3 length: 14 residues. The CDR3 DNA is TGTGCCAGCAGCGTGGGACAGGGTTACCATGAGCAGTTCTTC. Translating it yields CASSVGQGYHEQFF.

The chain carries TRBV28 and TRBJ1-3, with D tentatively TRBD1 (6 bases). Germline CDR1 and CDR2: MDHEN and SYDVKM. The V end lost 6 bases, the J end lost 0 bases, and 6 bases lay between the germline ends. The CDR3 runs 13 residues. The CDR3 coding sequence is TGTGCCAGCAGACAGGGCTCTGGAAACACCATATATTTT. As protein: CASRQGSGNTIYF.

CDR3 nucleotides: TGTGCCAGTAGTACCCGGGACTCAGCCTACGAGCAGTACTTC. It encodes CASSTRDSAYEQYF. The chain uses TRBV19 and TRBJ2-7; D is possibly TRBD2 (6 bases). From germline, CDR1 is LNHDA and CDR2 SQIVND (reference sequence). The V and J ends lost 4 bases and 2 bases respectively, with 12 bases between them. The CDR3 is 14 residues long.

The CDR3 here is CASSLGSPGLQGEQFF. In DNA, the CDR3 is TGTGCCAGCAGCTTAGGGAGTCCGGGCCTCCAGGGTGAGCAGTTCTTC. This sequence joins TRBV7-2 and TRBJ2-1; D perhaps matches TRBD1 (5 bases). Germline loops: CDR1 SGHTA, CDR2 FQGNSA. The CDR3 runs 16 residues. The ends were cut back, 1 base at V and 9 bases at J, with 19 bases in the middle.

This clone occurred once. The junction shows a germline mismatch at one end, possibly a read error. The V and J genes are TRBV3-1 (or the pseudogene TRBV3-2) and TRBJ2-2, with 9 bases aligning to TRBD2. The CDR3 length is 15 residues. Germline V gene sequence: CDR1 LGHDT, CDR2 YNNKEL (reference sequence). The CDR3 is CASTQGASGVKELFF. Written as DNA, the CDR3 is TGTGCCAGCACCCAAGGAGCTAGCGGGGTTAAGGAGCTGTTTTTT.

The chain carries TRBV18 and TRBJ2-7; tentative D call: TRBD2 (5 bases). CDR1 KGHSH and CDR2 LQKENI come from the germline V gene. V gave up 0 bases and J gave up 5 bases, with 14 bases separating them. This CDR3 has 15 residues. CDR3 nucleotide sequence: TGTGCCAGCTCACCACCGACCCGGGGAGTGAACGAGCAGTACTTC. Translation: CASSPPTRGVNEQYF.

The V call is TRBV30, the J call TRBJ2-7; 7 bases are a match to TRBD1. Germline CDR1 and CDR2: GTSNPN and SVGIG (reference sequence). The CDR3 is made up of 12 amino acids. Trimming at V came to 7 bases and at J to 3 bases, leaving 6 bases not matched to a gene. The DNA of the CDR3 is TGTGCCTTACAGGGGAACAACTACGAGCAGTACTTC. Its translation is CALQGNNYEQYF. The variable domain in full, completed from reference TRBV30 and TRBJ2-7, reads SQTIHQWPATLVQPVGSPLSLECTVEGTSNPNLYWYRQAAGRGLQLLFYSVGIGQISSEVPQNLSASRPQDRQFILSSKKLLLSDSGFYLCALQGNNYEQYFGPGTRLTVT.

V and J are TRBV6-5 and TRBJ1-2; D remains unclear. This CDR3 has 14 residues. In germline, CDR1 is MNHEY, CDR2 SVGAGI. With 0 bases removed from V and 3 bases from J, the gap between germline ends came to 8 bases. This CDR3 reads CASSYSDSYYGYTF. The CDR3 nucleotides are TGTGCCAGCAGTTACTCCGACTCGTACTATGGCTACACCTTC.

The chain is built from TRBV6-5 and TRBJ1-6; TRBD1 agrees at 7 bases. V dropped 6 bases and J dropped 5; count of bases not matched to a gene: 4. The CDR3 runs to 14 residues. Germline V gene lookup returns CDR1 MNHEY and CDR2 SVGAGI. The CDR3 nucleotides read TGTGCCAGCAGCAGAGGGGGCGATAATTCACCCCTCCACTTT. Amino acids: CASSRGGDNSPLHF.

V is TRBV24-1 and J is TRBJ2-1; D not certain. Germline loops: CDR1 KGHDR, CDR2 SFDVKD. CDR3 length equals 13 residues. V shed 2 bases and J shed 8 bases, with 9 bases lying between them. The CDR3 region has the DNA TGTGCCACCAGTGATTCCAACTCATATGAGCAGTTCTTC. Amino acid sequence: CATSDSNSYEQFF.

This chain uses TRBV5-1 with TRBJ1-2, with TRBD1 matching 9 bases. The germline CDR1 and CDR2 sequences are SGHRS and YFSETQ. The CDR3 has 14 residues. The ends lost 5 bases at V and 4 bases at J; junction bases unmatched: 6. CDR3 nucleotides: TGCGCCAGCAGGCCGGGACAGGGATTCTATGGCTACACCTTC. It translates to CASRPGQGFYGYTF.

This chain joins TRBV5-1 and TRBJ2-7, with 8 bases identical to TRBD2. The CDR3 sequence is 15 residues long. Unmatched junction bases numbered 7, after V lost 4 bases and J lost 1 base. Germline-derived CDR1 and CDR2 are SGHRS and YFSETQ. The CDR3 region is CASSNGLAASYEQYF. The CDR3 nucleotides are TGCGCCAGCAGCAACGGACTAGCTGCGTCCTACGAGCAGTACTTC.

The V call is TRBV28, the J call TRBJ2-1; 7 nucleotides match TRBD2. There are 14 residues in the CDR3. Trimming at V came to 7 bases and at J to 5 bases, leaving 8 bases not matched to a gene. Germline values: CDR1 MDHEN, CDR2 SYDVKM. In nucleotides, the CDR3 is TGTGCCAGCAAGGGAGGGAGTCTCGACAATGAGCAGTTCTTC. Translating it yields CASKGGSLDNEQFF. Full variable domain (remainder filled in from reference TRBV28 and TRBJ2-1): DVKVTQSSRYLVKRTGEKVFLECVQDMDHENMFWYRQDPGLGLRLIYFSYDVKMKEKGDIPEGYSVSREKKERFSLILESASTNQTSMYLCASKGGSLDNEQFFGPGTRLTVL.

The chain employs TRBV19 and TRBJ2-5; 8 bases match TRBD2. The CDR3 loop spans 15 amino acids. The junction had 10 bases not matched to a gene; V was cut back by 3 bases and J by 7 bases. The germline CDR1 and CDR2 sequences are LNHDA and SQIVND (reference sequence). The CDR3, as DNA: TGTGCCAGTAGTATTGACACTAGCGGCATTGGGACCCAGTACTTC. It codes for CASSIDTSGIGTQYF.